The clone carrying this TCR beta chain showed up just once. The CDR3 covers 13 residues. Looked up from germline, CDR1 is SGHTA and CDR2 is FQGNSA. Trimming cost V 6 bases and J 6 bases, with 13 bases left between them. The data stem from a study of control samples from healthy donors and cancer patients. The assay was immunoSEQ multiplex PCR, and TCRdb's table has in-frame clones only and misses some. This sample carries around 90,000 clones, about 83% of them seen once, and the ten largest clones take less than 2.5%. This sequence was found in a woman aged 40 to 55 in good health. The sequencing input was blood. The rearrangement joins TRBV7-2 to TRBJ2-3; D unclear. The CDR3 region is CASSQAFGDTQYF. CDR3 DNA: TGTGCCAGCAGTCAAGCATTTGGGGATACGCAGTATTTT.